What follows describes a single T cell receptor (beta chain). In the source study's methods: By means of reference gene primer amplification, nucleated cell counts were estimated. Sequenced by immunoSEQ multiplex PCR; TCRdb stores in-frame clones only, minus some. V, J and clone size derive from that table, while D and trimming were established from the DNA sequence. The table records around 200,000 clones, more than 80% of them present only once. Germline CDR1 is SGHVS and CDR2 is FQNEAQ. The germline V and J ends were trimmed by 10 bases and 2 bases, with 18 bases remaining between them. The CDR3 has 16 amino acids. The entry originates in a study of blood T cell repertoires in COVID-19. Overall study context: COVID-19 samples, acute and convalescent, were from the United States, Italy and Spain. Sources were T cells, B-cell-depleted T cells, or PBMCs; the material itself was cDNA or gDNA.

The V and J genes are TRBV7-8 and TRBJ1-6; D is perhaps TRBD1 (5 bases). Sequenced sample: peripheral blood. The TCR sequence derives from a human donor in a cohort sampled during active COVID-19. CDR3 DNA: TGTGCCACCCTACCCCGCAGGGTCACCTATAATTCACCCCTCCACTTT. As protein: CATLPRRVTYNSPLHF.